This TCR beta chain was sequenced for a study of cytomegalovirus exposure and HLA in healthy donors. Study-level results: Some V segments (TRBV6-2 and TRBV6-3 among them) were excluded as indistinguishable. Later work found that TCR association rates differed between HLA loci; DRB1 had the most and HLA-C the fewest.

Vbeta (60) and Jbeta (13) primers were used in the PCR. Sequenced by immunoSEQ multiplex PCR; TCRdb stores in-frame clones only, minus some. The table lists under 150,000 clones, roughly 80% of them singletons. To note about this clone: As yet, its antigen is unknown.

Germline CDR1 and CDR2: LGHNA and YNFKEQ. V gave up 4 bases and J gave up 2 bases; unmatched junction bases: 11. The CDR3 extends over 16 amino acids. The donors gave bone marrow, and they were healthy. V gene TRBV4-2 combines with J gene TRBJ2-7; 7 bases are a match to TRBD2. This receptor was obtained from a woman aged 30 to 39 in good health and CMV-seropositive. The sequenced material came from PBMCs. Here the CDR3 DNA reads TGTGCCAGCAGCCCCGGGCGTGTGGGGGGGGCCTACGAGCAGTACTTC. Its translation is CASSPGRVGGAYEQYF.